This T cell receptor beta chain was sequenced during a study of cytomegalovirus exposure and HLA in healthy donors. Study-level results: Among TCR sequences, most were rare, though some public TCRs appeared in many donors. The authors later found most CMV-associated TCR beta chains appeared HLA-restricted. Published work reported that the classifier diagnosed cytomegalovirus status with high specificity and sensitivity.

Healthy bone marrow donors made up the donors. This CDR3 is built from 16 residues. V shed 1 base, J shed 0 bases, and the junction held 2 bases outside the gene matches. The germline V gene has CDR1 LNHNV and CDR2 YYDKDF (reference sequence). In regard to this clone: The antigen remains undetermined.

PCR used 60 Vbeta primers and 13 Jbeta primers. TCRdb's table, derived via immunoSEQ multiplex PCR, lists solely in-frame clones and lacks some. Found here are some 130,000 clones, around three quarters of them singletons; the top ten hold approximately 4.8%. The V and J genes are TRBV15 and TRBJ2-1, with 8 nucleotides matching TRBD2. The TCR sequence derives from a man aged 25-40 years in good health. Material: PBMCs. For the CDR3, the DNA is TGTGCCACCAGCAGAGGCGGGAGGAGCTCCTACAATGAGCAGTTCTTC. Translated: CATSRGGRSSYNEQFF. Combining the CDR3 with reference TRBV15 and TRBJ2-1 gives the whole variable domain DAMVIQNPRYQVTQFGKPVTLSCSQTLNHNVMYWYQQKSSQAPKLLFHYYDKDFNNEADTPDNFQSRRPNTSFCFLDIRSPGLGDTAMYLCATSRGGRSSYNEQFFGPGTRLTVL.